Below are 10 T cell receptor beta chains sequenced from a single sample in a study of early T cells in non-severe SARS-CoV-2 infection. TCRdb passed the 5' RACE reads through MiXCR, listing each CDR3 protein once. The sample has some 59,000 distinct CDR3 sequences, 7% to 10% seen once. The sample comprised whole blood. Receptor source: an adult who was a healthcare worker with PCR-confirmed SARS-CoV-2 infection or an uninfected control (not recorded which).

The chain combines TRBV18 with TRBJ1-2; possibly TRBD1 for D (5 bases). Germline loops: CDR1 KGHSH, CDR2 LQKENI. This CDR3 has 12 residues. The V and J ends lost 5 bases and 3 bases respectively, with 7 bases between them. The CDR3: CASSTRDYGYTF. DNA of the CDR3: TGTGCCAGCTCAACCAGGGACTATGGCTACACCTTC.

This chain uses TRBV9 with TRBJ2-1; D uncertain. The CDR3 loop spans 14 amino acids. Germline values: CDR1 SGDLS, CDR2 YYNGEE. The V end was cut by 2 bases, the J end by 6 bases, with 12 bases between. The CDR3 coding sequence is TGTGCCAGCAGCGTCAGAGCCCTCTCCAATGAGCAGTTCTTC. Protein sequence: CASSVRALSNEQFF.

This chain links TRBV6-6 with TRBJ1-2, with D maybe TRBD1 (6 bases). The CDR3 consists of 14 residues. Germline V gene lookup returns CDR1 MNHNY and CDR2 SVGAGI (reference sequence). V lost 8 bases and J lost 3, with 16 bases in between. CDR3 nucleotides: TGTGCCAGCCGGCGTCGGGACACCTACTATGGCTACACCTTC. Its protein is CASRRRDTYYGYTF.

The V gene is TRBV12-3 or TRBV12-4, the J gene TRBJ2-3; D gene unclear. This CDR3 is built from 13 residues. V lost 2 bases and J lost 10, with 13 bases in between. DNA of the CDR3: TGTGCCAGCAGTTTAAATGGCAGGCAGGCGCAGTATTTT. Residues: CASSLNGRQAQYF.

V usage is TRBV6-2 or TRBV6-3 and J usage is TRBJ2-2, with D possibly being TRBD1 or TRBD2 (7 bases each). Looked up from germline, CDR1 is MNHEY and CDR2 is SVGEGT. The CDR3 contains 14 residues. The germline V and J ends were trimmed by 6 bases and 4 bases, with 12 bases remaining between them. The CDR3, as DNA: TGTGCCAGCAGGGGAGGGGGCGCCACCGGGGAGCTGTTTTTT. Translation gives CASRGGGATGELFF.

This rearrangement joins TRBV3-1 to TRBJ2-2; no reliable D call. The CDR3 has 14 amino acids. Germline assignment: CDR1 LGHDT and CDR2 YNNKEL (reference sequence). V lost 1 base and J 5 bases, leaving 8 bases between the germline ends. CDR3 nucleotide sequence: TGTGCCAGCAGCCAAGGGTATGTTACCGGGGAGCTGTTTTTT. This translates into CASSQGYVTGELFF. The variable domain in full, completed from reference TRBV3-1 and TRBJ2-2, reads DTAVSQTPKYLVTQMGNDKSIKCEQNLGHDTMYWYKQDSKKFLKIMFSYNNKELIINETVPNRFSPKSPDKAHLNLHINSLELGDSAVYFCASSQGYVTGELFFGEGSRLTVL.

This clonotype was observed a few times. The CDR3 DNA sequence: TGTGCCAGCAGCCGTTGGTACGAGGACCATGGCTACACCTTC. This encodes CASSRWYEDHGYTF. The chain uses TRBV9 and TRBJ1-2; no reliable D call. The CDR3 contains 14 residues. The V gene's germline CDR1 is SGDLS and CDR2 YYNGEE. Between the trimmed V and J ends, which lost 4 bases and 6 bases, there was a span of 16 bases. Filled out from reference TRBV9 and TRBJ1-2, the complete variable domain reads DSGVTQTPKHLITATGQRVTLRCSPRSGDLSVYWYQQSLDQGLQFLIQYYNGEERAKGNILERFSAQQFPDLHSELNLSSLELGDSALYFCASSRWYEDHGYTFGSGTRLTVV.

Ten or more counts support this clonotype. The chain employs TRBV7-2 and TRBJ2-5; D gene unclear. The V and J ends lost 3 bases and 0 bases respectively, with 5 bases between them. The germline V gene encodes CDR1 SGHTA and CDR2 FQGNSA. This CDR3 has 13 residues. This chain's CDR3 is CASSLAYQETQYF. As DNA, the CDR3 is TGTGCCAGCAGCTTGGCGTACCAAGAGACCCAGTACTTC.

V usage is TRBV27 and J usage is TRBJ2-1, with D perhaps TRBD2 (6 bases). Germline V CDR1 and CDR2: MNHEY, SMNVEV (reference sequence). The CDR3 totals 15 residues. V lost 8 bases to trimming and J lost 2 bases, with 16 bases between them. This CDR3 is CASGLGGDAYNEQFF. The DNA of the CDR3 is TGTGCCAGCGGGCTCGGGGGTGATGCCTACAATGAGCAGTTCTTC.

This clonotype was seen ten or more times. The chain links TRBV5-4 to TRBJ1-6; 7 nucleotides agree with TRBD1. The CDR3 totals 14 residues. The V and J ends lost 4 bases and 7 bases, in that order; junction bases with no gene match: 5. The germline CDR1 and CDR2 sequences are SGHNT and YYREEE (reference sequence). The CDR3 spells CASSPGTENSPLHF. As DNA, the CDR3 is TGTGCCAGCAGCCCTGGGACAGAAAATTCACCCCTCCACTTT.